This is a list of T cell receptor beta chains from one sample in a study of neurological immune-mediated disorders. One entry per CDR3 protein results from TCRdb running MiXCR on the 5' RACE reads. The data show about 38,000 distinct CDR3 sequences, around 7.2% seen once. The sample taken for sequencing was CD4+ T cells from blood. Receptors were obtained from a man in his fifties in good health. Each CDR3 is given with its conserved first and last residue. Fields, in order: V gene, clone size, D gene, J gene, CDR3 protein, CDR3 DNA. A D gene is named only where the DNA matches it firmly. Clone size appears in some rows only: once, few, many, or a class for an expanded clone.

TRBV5-1	many	TRBD1	TRBJ2-5	CASSWARIGTDQETQYF	TGCGCCAGCAGCTGGGCCCGGATCGGGACAGACCAAGAGACCCAGTACTTC
TRBV4-1	many	TRBD2	TRBJ2-7	CASSQPGQRTSGKYEQYF	TGCGCCAGCAGCCAACCGGGACAGAGGACTAGCGGGAAGTACGAGCAGTACTTC
TRBV20-1	few	.	TRBJ2-1	CSARDRAGFYNEQFF	TGCAGTGCTAGAGATAGGGCGGGGTTCTACAATGAGCAGTTCTTC
TRBV7-3	many	.	TRBJ2-1	CASSPNGADNEQFF	TGTGCCAGCAGCCCGAACGGGGCCGACAATGAGCAGTTCTTC
TRBV7-2	many	TRBD2	TRBJ2-3	CASSPPGLAAPADTQYF	TGTGCCAGCAGCCCACCGGGACTAGCGGCACCGGCGGATACGCAGTATTTT
TRBV20-1	many	TRBD2	TRBJ2-7	CSAPVPGGSYEQYF	TGCAGTGCTCCCGTCCCGGGGGGCTCCTACGAGCAGTACTTC
TRBV28	many	TRBD2	TRBJ2-1	CASPPGGETYNEQFF	TGTGCCAGCCCCCCGGGGGGGGAGACCTACAATGAGCAGTTCTTC
TRBV5-1	.	.	TRBJ2-1	CASSSQGTNGNEQFF	TGCGCCAGCAGCTCTCAGGGGACAAACGGAAATGAGCAGTTCTTC
TRBV7-2	many	.	TRBJ2-2	CASSPGRLEAGELFF	TGTGCCAGCAGCCCAGGGCGGCTAGAGGCCGGGGAGCTGTTTTTT
TRBV5-1	few	TRBD1	TRBJ2-2	CASSFGTVTTGELFF	TGCGCCAGCAGCTTCGGGACAGTAACCACCGGGGAGCTGTTTTTT
TRBV20-1	many	TRBD1	TRBJ2-7	CSANSPGQGPYEQYF	TGCAGTGCTAACTCACCGGGACAGGGGCCCTACGAGCAGTACTTC
TRBV19	many	TRBD1	TRBJ1-5	CASSRTGGVQPQHF	TGTGCCAGTTCCCGGACAGGGGGAGTTCAGCCCCAGCATTTT